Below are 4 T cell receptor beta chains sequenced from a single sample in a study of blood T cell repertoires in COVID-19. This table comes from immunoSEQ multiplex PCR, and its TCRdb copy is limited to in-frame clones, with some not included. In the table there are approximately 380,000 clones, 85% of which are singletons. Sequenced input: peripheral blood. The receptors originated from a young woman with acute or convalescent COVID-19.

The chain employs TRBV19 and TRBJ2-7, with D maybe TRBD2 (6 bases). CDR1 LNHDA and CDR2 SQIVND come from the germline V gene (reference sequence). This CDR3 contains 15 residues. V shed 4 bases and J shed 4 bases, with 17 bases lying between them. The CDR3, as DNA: TGTGCCAGTAGTAGGGGTTCTAGCGCGCCTTACGAGCAGTACTTC. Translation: CASSRGSSAPYEQYF.

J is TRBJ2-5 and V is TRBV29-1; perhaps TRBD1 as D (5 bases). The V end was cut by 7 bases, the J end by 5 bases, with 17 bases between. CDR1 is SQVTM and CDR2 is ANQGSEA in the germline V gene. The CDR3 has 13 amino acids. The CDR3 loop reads CSARSQGGETQYF. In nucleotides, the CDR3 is TGCAGCGCCCGAAGCCAGGGTGGGGAGACCCAGTACTTC.

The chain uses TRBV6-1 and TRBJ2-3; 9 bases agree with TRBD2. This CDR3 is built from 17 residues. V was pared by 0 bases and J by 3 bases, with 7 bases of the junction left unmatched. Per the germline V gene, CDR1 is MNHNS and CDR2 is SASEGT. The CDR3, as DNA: TGTGCCAGCAGTGAAGCGCGGTATAGCGGGAGAACAGATACGCAGTATTTT. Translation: CASSEARYSGRTDTQYF.

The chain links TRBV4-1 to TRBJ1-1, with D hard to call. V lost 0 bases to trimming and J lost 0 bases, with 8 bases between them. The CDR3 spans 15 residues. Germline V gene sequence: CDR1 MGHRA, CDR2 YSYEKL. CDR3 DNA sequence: TGCGCCAGCAGCCAAGACGCAGGAATGAACACTGAAGCTTTCTTT. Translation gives CASSQDAGMNTEAFF.